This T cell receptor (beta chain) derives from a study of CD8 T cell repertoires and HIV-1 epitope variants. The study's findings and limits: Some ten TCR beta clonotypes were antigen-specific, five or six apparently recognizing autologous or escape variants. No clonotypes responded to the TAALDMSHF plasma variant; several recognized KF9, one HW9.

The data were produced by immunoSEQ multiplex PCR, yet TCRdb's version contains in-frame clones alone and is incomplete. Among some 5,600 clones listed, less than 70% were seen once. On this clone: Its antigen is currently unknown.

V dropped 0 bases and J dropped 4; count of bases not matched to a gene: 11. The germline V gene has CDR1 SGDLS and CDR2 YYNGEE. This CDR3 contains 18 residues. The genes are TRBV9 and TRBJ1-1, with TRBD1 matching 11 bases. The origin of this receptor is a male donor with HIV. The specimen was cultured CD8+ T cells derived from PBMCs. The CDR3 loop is CASSVEAGTGGEGTEAFF. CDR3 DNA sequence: TGTGCCAGCAGCGTAGAGGCCGGGACAGGGGGAGAGGGCACTGAAGCTTTCTTT.